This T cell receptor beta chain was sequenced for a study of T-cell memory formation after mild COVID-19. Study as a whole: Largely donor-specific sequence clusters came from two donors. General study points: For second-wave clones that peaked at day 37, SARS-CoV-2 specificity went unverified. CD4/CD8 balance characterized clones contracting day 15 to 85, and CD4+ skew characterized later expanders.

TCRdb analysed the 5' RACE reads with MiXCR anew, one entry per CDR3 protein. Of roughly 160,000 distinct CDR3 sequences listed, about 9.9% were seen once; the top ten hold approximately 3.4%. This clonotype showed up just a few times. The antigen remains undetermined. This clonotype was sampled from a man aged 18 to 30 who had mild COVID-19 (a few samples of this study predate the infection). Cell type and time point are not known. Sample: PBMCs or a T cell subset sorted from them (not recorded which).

CDR3 sequence (DNA): TGCAGTGCTAGAGGCCCGGGGGCGACTGAAGCTTTCTTT. Its translation is CSARGPGATEAFF. The V call is TRBV20-1, the J call TRBJ1-1, with D maybe TRBD1 (6 bases). Germline CDR1 and CDR2: DFQATT and SNEGSKA (reference sequence). The CDR3 loop spans 13 amino acids. The ends were cut back, 1 base at V and 5 bases at J, with 11 bases in the middle.